This TCR beta chain was documented in a study of T cell responses to AZD1222 COVID-19 vaccine. Data came from immunoSEQ multiplex PCR; TCRdb stores just in-frame clones and leaves some out. The sample yields some 130,000 clones, just over 85% seen once. CDR3 length: 13 residues. Per germline, CDR1 MNHEY and CDR2 SVGAGI. V shed 11 bases and J shed 0 bases, with 11 bases lying between them. This clone came up a few times. Its cognate antigen is unknown. Study-level findings and limits: Baseline antibody screening turned up just a handful of seropositive AZD1222 recipients.

This chain connects TRBV6-5 to TRBJ1-3; D is unclear. The TCR was taken from an adult in good health. This specimen consisted of peripheral blood, obtained on day 0 of AZD1222 vaccination. The DNA of the CDR3 is TGTGCCCGTGACGCGCTCTCTGGAAACACCATATATTTT. Translated, it gives CARDALSGNTIYF.